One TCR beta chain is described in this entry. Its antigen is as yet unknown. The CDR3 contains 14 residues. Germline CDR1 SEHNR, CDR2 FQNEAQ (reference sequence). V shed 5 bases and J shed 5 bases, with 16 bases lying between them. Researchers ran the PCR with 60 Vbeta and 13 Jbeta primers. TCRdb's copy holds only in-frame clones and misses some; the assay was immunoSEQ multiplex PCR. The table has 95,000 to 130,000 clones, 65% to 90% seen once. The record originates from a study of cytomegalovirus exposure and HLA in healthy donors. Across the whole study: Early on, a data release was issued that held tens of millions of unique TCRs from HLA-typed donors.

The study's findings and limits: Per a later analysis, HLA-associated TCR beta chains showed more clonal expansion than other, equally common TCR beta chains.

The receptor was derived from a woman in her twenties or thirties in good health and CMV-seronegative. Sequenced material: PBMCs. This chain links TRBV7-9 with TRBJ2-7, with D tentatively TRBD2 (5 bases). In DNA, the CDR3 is TGTGCCAGCAGCCCCGTCGGGGTAGTCCACGAGCAGTACTTC. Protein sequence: CASSPVGVVHEQYF. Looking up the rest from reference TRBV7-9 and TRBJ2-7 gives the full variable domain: DTGVSQNPRHKITKRGQNVTFRCDPISEHNRLYWYRQTLGQGPEFLTYFQNEAQLEKSRLLSDRFSAERPKGSFSTLEIQRTEQGDSAMYLCASSPVGVVHEQYFGPGTRLTVT.